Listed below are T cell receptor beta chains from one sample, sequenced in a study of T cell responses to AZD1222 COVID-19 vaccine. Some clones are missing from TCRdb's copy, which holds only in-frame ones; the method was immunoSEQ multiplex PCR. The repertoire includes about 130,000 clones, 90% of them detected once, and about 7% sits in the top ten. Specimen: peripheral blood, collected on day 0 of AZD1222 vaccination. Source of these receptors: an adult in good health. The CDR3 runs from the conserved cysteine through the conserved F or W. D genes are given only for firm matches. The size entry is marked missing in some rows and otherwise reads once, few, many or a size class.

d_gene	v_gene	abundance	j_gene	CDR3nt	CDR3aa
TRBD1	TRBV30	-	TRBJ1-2	TGTGCCTTGAACCGGGTGGACAGGGATTACTATGGCTACACCTTC	CALNRVDRDYYGYTF
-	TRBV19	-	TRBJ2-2	TGTGCCAGTAGTCTCCTGGACACAAGCACCGGGGAGCTGTTTTTT	CASSLLDTSTGELFF
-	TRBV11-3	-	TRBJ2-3	TGTGCCAGCAGCTTAGGAGGACAACCCGGCACAGATACGCAGTATTTT	CASSLGGQPGTDTQYF
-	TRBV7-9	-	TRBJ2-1	TGTGCCAGCAGCTTAGTGACCGGGGCGGTCAAAAATGAGCAGTTCTTC	CASSLVTGAVKNEQFF
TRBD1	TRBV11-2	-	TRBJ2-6	TGTGCCAGCAGCTTAGTTACTAGGGGGCTAAGGTCTGGGGCCAACGTCCTGACTTTC	CASSLVTRGLRSGANVLTF
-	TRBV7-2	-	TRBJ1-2	TGTGCCAGCAGCGACTCGGACAGCTCCTACTATGGCTACACCTTC	CASSDSDSSYYGYTF
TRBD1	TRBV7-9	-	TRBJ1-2	TGTGCCAGCAGCCCGGGACAGACTTATGGCTACACCTTC	CASSPGQTYGYTF
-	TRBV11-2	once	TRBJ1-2	TGTGCCAGCAGCTTTAGTGGGAGCTACTATGGCTACACCTTC	CASSFSGSYYGYTF
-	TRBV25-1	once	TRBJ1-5	TGTGCCAGCAGTGATTCTACAGTCTATCAGCCCCAGCATTTT	CASSDSTVYQPQHF
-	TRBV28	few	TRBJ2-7	TGTGCCAGCAGACTCAGACCGGGGCCCCTAGCTTACGAGCAGTACTTC	CASRLRPGPLAYEQYF
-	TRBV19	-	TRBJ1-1	TGTGCCAGTAGTTTCACAGGACTGAACACTGAAGCTTTCTTT	CASSFTGLNTEAFF
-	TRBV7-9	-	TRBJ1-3	TGTGCCAGCAGCTCCAAGGCGGGCAGAGTATATGGAAACACCATATATTTT	CASSSKAGRVYGNTIYF
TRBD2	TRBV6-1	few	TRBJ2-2	TGTGCCAGCAGTGTGGGACTAGCGGGCGACCTTCGCGGGGAGCTGTTTTTT	CASSVGLAGDLRGELFF
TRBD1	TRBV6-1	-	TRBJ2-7	TGTGCCAGCAGTGAACGACAGGGTTTCGAGCAGTACTTC	CASSERQGFEQYF
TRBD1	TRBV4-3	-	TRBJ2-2	TGCGCCAGCAGCCAAGCAGGGGGAGCAACCGGGGAGCTGTTTTTT	CASSQAGGATGELFF
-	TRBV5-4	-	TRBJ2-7	TGTGCCAGCAGCTTGTTAAGGAGGGGCTCCTACGAGCAGTACTTC	CASSLLRRGSYEQYF
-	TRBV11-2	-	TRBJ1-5	TGTGCCAGCAGCTTAGGCCTTTTTCAGCCCCAGCATTTT	CASSLGLFQPQHF
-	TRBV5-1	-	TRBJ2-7	TGCGCCAGCTCACTCACGGGGGCGTCCTCCTACGAGCAGTACTTC	CASSLTGASSYEQYF
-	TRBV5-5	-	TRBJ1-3	TGTGCCAGCAGCTTGGCACCAGACTCTGGAAACACCATATATTTT	CASSLAPDSGNTIYF
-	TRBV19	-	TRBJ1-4	TGTGCCAGTAGTTCATATGGGTACAATAATGAAAAACTGTTTTTT	CASSSYGYNNEKLFF
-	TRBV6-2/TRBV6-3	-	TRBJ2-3	TGTGCCAGCAGTCTTGGACTGGCTTCAGATACGCAGTATTTT	CASSLGLASDTQYF
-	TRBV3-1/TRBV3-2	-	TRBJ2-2	TGTGCCAGCAGCCCCCACGCCGGGGAGCTGTTTTTT	CASSPHAGELFF
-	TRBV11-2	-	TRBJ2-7	TGTGCCAGCACGCGGGACAGAGCCTACGAGCAGTACTTC	CASTRDRAYEQYF
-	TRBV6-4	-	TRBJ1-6	TGTGCCAGCAGTGCCTCCGACAATTCACCCCTCCACTTT	CASSASDNSPLHF
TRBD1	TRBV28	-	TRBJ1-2	TGTGCCAGCATAGCAGGGGGCGGTGGCTACACCTTC	CASIAGGGGYTF
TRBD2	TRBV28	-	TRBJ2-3	TGTGCCAGCAGCCCGGCGAGTAGCGGGGGAACAGATACGCAGTATTTT	CASSPASSGGTDTQYF
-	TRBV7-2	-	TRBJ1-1	TGTGCCAGCAGCTTAAAGGGTCGTGAAGCTTTCTTT	CASSLKGREAFF
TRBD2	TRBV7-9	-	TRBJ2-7	TGTGCCAGCAGCTCCGGACTAGCGCCCGGATACGAGCAGTACTTC	CASSSGLAPGYEQYF
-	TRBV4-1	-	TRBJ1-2	TGCGCCAGCAGCCTAGGCCCAGGGAACGGCTACACCTTC	CASSLGPGNGYTF
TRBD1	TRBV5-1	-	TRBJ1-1	TGCGCCAGCAGCTCGGACAGGGCCTTGAACACTGAAGCTTTCTTT	CASSSDRALNTEAFF
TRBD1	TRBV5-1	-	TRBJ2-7	TGCGCCAGCAGAGGGGGCGTCGAGCAGTACTTC	CASRGGVEQYF
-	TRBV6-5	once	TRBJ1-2	TGTGCCAGCAGTTGGCTCCTGGCGGGGGGCTACACCTTC	CASSWLLAGGYTF
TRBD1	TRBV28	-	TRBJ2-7	TGTGCCAGCAGTTCACCCGCAGGACAGGGCCCTTTCTCCTACGAACACGAGCAGTACTTC	CASSSPAGQGPFSYEHEQYF
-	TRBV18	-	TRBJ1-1	TGTGCCAGCTCTAAAGGCCAGAACACTGAAGCTTTCTTT	CASSKGQNTEAFF
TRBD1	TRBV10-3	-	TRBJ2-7	TGTGCCATCAGTGAGCCGGGACAGGGGGGCGAGCAGTACTTC	CAISEPGQGGEQYF
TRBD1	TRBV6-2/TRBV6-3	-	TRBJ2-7	TGTGCCAGCAGTCCGGGACAGTTAACCTACGAGCAGTACTTC	CASSPGQLTYEQYF
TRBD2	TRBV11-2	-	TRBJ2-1	TGTGCCAGCAGCTTGGACCCGGGACTAGAGCAGTTCTTC	CASSLDPGLEQFF
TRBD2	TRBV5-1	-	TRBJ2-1	TGCGCCAGCAGCTGGGGAGGGACTAGCAGTGAGCAGTTCTTC	CASSWGGTSSEQFF
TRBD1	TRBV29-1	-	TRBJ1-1	TGCAGCGTCGCCGGGACAGGGCGAACTGAAGCTTTCTTT	CSVAGTGRTEAFF
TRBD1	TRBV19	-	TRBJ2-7	TGTGCCAGTAGTATCGGGACAGGTACCTACGAGCAGTACTTC	CASSIGTGTYEQYF
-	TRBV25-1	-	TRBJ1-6	TGTGCCAGCAGTGAATATAGGTCCCGTCTCCACTTT	CASSEYRSRLHF
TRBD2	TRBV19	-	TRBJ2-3	TGTGCCAGTAGGACTAGCGGAACTAGCACAGATACGCAGTATTTT	CASRTSGTSTDTQYF
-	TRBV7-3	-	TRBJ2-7	TGTGCCAGCAGCGCTTCCGGGACGGGGTCGGGGGAGCAGTACTTC	CASSASGTGSGEQYF
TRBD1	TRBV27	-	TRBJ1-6	TGTGCCAGCAGTCTCAAGGACAGGGGAAACTCACCCCTCCACTTT	CASSLKDRGNSPLHF
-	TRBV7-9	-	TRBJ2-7	TGTGCCAGCAGCTTAGGGACAGTCACCTACGAGCAGTACTTC	CASSLGTVTYEQYF
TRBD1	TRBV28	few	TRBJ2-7	TGTGCCAGCAGTTTTCGTACGACAGGGCGCGACAACGAGCAGTACTTC	CASSFRTTGRDNEQYF
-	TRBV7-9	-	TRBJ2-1	TGTGCCAGCAGCGAAGGCGTGGGGGCCCAGGGATACAATGAGCAGTTCTTC	CASSEGVGAQGYNEQFF
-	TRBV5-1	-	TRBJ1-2	TGCGCCAGCAGCCCTTTCAGGGTCCGCTATGGCTACACCTTC	CASSPFRVRYGYTF
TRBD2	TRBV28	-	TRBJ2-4	TGTGCCAGCGGATATCCGGGGGGCAAAAACATTCAGTACTTC	CASGYPGGKNIQYF
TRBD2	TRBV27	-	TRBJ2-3	TGTGCCCCCAAGCCCGGACTAGCGGGGGGCTCCACAGATACGCAGTATTTT	CAPKPGLAGGSTDTQYF
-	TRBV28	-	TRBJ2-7	TGTGCCAGCAGCCCCTTCCAGACAGGACACGAGCAGTACTTC	CASSPFQTGHEQYF
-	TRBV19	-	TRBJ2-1	TGTGCCAGTACAGCTACGAACAATGAGCAGTTCTTC	CASTATNNEQFF
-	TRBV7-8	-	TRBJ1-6	TGTGCCAGCAGCTTAGCCATGGGGGCAGGGAATTCACCCCTCCACTTT	CASSLAMGAGNSPLHF
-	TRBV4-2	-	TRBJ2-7	TGTGCCAGCAGCCAGAGTCGGGGAGTGGGGGAGCAGTACTTC	CASSQSRGVGEQYF
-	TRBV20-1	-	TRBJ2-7	TGCAGTGCCATTGACGCCTACGAGCAGTACTTC	CSAIDAYEQYF
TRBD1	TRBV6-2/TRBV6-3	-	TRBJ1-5	TGTGCCAGCAGTTGGTCGGGACAGAACAATCAGCCCCAGCATTTT	CASSWSGQNNQPQHF
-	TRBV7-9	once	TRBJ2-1	TGTGCCAGCAGCTTCGGACTCGCGATGGGGTATGGTGAGCAGTTCTTC	CASSFGLAMGYGEQFF
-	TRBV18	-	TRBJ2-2	TGTGCCAGCTCACCAAAGTTACAGGGTAACACCAGGGAGCTGTTTTTT	CASSPKLQGNTRELFF
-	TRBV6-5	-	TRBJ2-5	TGTGCCAGCACAGAAACAGGGAGAGAGACCCAGTACTTC	CASTETGRETQYF